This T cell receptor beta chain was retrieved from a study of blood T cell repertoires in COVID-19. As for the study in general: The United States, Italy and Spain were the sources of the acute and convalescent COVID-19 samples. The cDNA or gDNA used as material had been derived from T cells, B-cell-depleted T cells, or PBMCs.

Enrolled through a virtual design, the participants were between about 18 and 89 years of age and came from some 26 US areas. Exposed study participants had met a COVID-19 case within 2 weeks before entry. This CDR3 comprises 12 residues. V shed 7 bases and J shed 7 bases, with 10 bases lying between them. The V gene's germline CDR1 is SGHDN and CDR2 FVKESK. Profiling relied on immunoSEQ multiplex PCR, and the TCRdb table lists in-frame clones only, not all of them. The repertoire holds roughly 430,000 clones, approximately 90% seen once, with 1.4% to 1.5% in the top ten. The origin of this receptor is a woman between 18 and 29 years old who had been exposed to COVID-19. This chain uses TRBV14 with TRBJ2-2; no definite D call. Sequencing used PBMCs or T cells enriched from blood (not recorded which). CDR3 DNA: TGTGCCAGCACTGTCAGTGGCGGGGAGCTGTTTTTT. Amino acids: CASTVSGGELFF.